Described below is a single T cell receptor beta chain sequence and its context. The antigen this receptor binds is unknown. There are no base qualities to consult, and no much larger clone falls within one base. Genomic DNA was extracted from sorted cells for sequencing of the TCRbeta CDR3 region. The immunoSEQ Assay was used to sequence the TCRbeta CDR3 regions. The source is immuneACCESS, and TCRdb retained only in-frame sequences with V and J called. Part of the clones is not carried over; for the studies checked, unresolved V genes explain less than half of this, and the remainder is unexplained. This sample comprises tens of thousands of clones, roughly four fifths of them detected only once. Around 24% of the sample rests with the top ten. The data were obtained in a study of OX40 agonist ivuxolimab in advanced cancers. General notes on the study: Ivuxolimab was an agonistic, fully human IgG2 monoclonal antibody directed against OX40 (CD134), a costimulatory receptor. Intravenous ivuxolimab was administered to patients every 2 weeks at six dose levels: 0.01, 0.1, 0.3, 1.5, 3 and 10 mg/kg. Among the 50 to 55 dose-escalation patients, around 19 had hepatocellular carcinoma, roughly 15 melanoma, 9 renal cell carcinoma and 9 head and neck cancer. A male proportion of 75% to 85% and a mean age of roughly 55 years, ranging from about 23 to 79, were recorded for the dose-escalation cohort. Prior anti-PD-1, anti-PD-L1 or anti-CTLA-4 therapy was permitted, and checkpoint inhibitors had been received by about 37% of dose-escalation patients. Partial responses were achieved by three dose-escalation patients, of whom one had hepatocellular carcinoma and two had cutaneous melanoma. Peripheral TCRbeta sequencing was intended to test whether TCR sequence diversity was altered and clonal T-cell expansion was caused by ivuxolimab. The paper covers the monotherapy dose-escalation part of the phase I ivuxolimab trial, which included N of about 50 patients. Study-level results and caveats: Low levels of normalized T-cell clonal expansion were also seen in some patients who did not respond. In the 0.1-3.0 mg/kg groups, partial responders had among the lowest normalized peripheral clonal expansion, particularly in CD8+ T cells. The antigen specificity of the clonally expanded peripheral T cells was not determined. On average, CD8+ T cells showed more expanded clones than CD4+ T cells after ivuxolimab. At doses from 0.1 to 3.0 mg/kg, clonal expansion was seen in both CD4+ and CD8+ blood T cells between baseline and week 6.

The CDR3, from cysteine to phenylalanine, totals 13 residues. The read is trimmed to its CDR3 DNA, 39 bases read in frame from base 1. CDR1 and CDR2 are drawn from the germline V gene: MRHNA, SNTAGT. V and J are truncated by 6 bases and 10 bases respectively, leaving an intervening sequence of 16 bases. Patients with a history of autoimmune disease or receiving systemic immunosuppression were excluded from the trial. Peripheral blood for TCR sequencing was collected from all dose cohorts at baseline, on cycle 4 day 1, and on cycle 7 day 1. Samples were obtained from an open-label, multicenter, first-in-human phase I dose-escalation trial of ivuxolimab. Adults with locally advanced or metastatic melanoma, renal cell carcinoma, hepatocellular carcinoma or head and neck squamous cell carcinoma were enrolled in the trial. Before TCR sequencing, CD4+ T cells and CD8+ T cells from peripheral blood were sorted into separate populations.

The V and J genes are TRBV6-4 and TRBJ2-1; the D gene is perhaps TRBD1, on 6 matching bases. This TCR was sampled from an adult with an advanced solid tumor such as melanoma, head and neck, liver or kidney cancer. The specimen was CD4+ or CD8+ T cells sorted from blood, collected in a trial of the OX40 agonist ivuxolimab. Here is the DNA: TGTGCCAGCAGCAGAGGGGGTCTAGCCGAGCAGTTCTTC. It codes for CASSRGGLAEQFF.